This record concerns one TCR beta chain sequence. This entry comes from a study of patients and donors after allogeneic stem cell transplantation. TCRdb passed the RT-PCR reads through MiXCR, listing each CDR3 protein once. The sample records about a million distinct CDR3 sequences, around 17% being singletons. Germline CDR1 DFQATT, CDR2 SNEGSKA (reference sequence). The CDR3 runs to 14 residues. The V gene end was trimmed by 6 bases and the J gene end by 5 bases; junction bases not matched to a gene: 8. The rearrangement joins TRBV20-1 to TRBJ2-3; 10 bases are a match to TRBD2. Sequenced: blood, either unsorted or a sorted T cell fraction (not recorded which). This receptor was obtained from a human donor who was either an allogeneic HSCT recipient or a stem cell or donor lymphocyte infusion donor (not recorded which). It is not recorded whose cells these are; they may come from a transplant donor. CDR3: CSAPLAGGGDTQYF. The DNA for the CDR3 is TGCAGTGCACCCTTAGCGGGGGGAGGAGATACGCAGTATTTT.